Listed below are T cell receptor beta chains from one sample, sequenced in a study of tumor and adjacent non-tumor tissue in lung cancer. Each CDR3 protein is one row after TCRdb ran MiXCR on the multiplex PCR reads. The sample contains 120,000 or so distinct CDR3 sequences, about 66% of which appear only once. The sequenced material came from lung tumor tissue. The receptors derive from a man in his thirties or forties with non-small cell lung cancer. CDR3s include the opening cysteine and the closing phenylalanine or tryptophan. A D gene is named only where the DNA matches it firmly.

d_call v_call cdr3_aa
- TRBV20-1 CSAITQDGKDTEAFF
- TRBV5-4 CASNLRVRGRTNEQCF
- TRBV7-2 CASSLEGGQNQPQHF
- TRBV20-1 CSATPTGWEQYF
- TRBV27 CASSLRGGEQYF
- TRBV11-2 CASSLGGRSSYEQYF
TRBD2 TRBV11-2 CASRPAGTYEQYF
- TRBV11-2 CASGLRTASNTGELFF
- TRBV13 CASSPRHGAVGELFF
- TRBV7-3 CASSLRARTVYNEQFF
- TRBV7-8 CASSLEGYYSNEQYF
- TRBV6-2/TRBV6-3 CASNTGAAGEKLFF
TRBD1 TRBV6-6 CASSWTGATDVQYF
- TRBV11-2 CASSLGARGDTQYF
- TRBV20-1 CNAKGKSKNIQYF
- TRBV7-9 CASSVYDQQYF
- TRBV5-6 CASSLSGQGTGELFF
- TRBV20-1 CSVDGSRGQETQYF
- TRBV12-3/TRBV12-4 CASSFQGPPYEQYF
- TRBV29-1 CSVETLSNTGELFF